This TCR beta chain was sequenced during a study of human T cells and chemical hapten exposure. Study-level results: The study found expanded TCRs formed significantly more large CDR3 similarity clusters than controls.

At least ten counts were recorded for this clonotype. Its antigen is unknown. TCRdb re-derived calls from the RACE reads in MiXCR, one entry per CDR3 protein. The data hold some 360,000 distinct CDR3 sequences, with roughly 5.3% observed a single time. Time point specified: pre-sensitization, week 0. Specified treatment: therapeutic diphenylcyclopropenone sensitization with weekly scalp DPC. Donors were 18 to 70-year-old alopecia patients suitable for DPC. The sample in question was whole blood, obtained in connection with sensitization to the hapten diphenylcyclopropenone (DPC). The sequence derives from a woman in her 50s with alopecia areata. Some clones in this sample may be carry-over from other donors' samples.

The CDR3 sequence is CSADDYTEAFF. The CDR3 bases are TGCAGTGCTGACGATTACACTGAAGCTTTCTTT. The rearrangement links TRBV20-1 to TRBJ1-1; D not resolved. The ends were cut back, 5 bases at V and 3 bases at J, with 7 bases in the middle. Germline V lookup: CDR1 DFQATT, CDR2 SNEGSKA (reference sequence). The CDR3 runs to 11 residues.